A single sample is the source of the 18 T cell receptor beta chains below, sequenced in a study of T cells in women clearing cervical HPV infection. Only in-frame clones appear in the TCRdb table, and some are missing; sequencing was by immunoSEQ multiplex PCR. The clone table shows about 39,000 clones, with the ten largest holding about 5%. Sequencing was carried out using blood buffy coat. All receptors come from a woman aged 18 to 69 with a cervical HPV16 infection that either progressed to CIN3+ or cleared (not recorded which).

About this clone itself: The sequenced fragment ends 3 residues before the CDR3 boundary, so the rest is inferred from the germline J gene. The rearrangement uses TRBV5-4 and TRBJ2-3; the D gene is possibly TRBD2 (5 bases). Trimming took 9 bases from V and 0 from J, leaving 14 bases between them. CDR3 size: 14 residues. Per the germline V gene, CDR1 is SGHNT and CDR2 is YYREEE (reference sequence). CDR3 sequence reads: CATLQAGSTDTQYF. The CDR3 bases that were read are TGTGCCACCCTTCAGGCGGGTAGCACAGATACG.

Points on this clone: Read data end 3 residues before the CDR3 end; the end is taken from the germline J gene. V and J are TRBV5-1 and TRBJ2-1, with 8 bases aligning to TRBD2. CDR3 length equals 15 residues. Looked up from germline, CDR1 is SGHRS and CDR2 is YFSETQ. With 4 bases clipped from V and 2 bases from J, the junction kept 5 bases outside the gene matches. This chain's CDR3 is CASSPGGTAYNEQFF. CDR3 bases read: TGCGCCAGCAGCCCGGGGGGGACCGCCTACAATGAG. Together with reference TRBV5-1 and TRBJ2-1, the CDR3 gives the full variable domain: KAGVTQTPRYLIKTRGQQVTLSCSPISGHRSVSWYQQTPGQGLQFLFEYFSETQRNKGNFPGRFSGRQFSNSRSEMNVSTLELGDSALYLCASSPGGTAYNEQFFGPGTRLTVL.

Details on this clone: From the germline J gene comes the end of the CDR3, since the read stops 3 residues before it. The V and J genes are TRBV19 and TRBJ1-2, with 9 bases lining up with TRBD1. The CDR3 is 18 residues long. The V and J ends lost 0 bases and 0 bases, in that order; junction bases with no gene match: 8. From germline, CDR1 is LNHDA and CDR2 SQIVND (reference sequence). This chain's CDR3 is CASSIDSGQGVPNYGYTF. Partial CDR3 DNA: TGTGCCAGTAGTATAGATTCGGGACAGGGTGTCCCTAACTATGGC. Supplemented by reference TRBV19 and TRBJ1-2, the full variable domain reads DGGITQSPKYLFRKEGQNVTLSCEQNLNHDAMYWYRQDPGQGLRLIYYSQIVNDFQKGDIAEGYSVSREKKESFPLTVTSAQKNPTAFYLCASSIDSGQGVPNYGYTFGSGTRLTVV.

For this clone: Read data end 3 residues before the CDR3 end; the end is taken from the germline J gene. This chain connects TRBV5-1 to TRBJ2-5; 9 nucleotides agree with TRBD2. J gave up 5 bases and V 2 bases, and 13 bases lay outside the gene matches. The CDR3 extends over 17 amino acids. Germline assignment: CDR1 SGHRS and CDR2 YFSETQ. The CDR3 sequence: CASSLGHGGGASETQYF. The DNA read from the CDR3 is TGCGCCAGCAGCTTAGGTCATGGCGGGGGGGCCAGTGAGACC.

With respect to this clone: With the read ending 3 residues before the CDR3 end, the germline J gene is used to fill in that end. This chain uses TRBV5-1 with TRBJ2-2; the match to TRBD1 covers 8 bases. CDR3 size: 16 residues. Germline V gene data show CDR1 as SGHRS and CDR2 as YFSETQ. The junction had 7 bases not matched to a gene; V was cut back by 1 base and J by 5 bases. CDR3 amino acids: CASSLTGGSETGELFF. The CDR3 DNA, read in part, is TGCGCCAGCAGCTTGACAGGGGGAAGTGAAACCGGGGAG.

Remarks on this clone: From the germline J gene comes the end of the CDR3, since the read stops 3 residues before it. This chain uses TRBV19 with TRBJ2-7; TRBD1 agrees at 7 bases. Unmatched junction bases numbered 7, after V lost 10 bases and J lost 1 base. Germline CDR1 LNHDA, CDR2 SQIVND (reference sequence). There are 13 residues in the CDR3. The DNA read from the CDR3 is TGTGCCACCGCCCGGGACAGATCCTACGAG. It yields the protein CATARDRSYE. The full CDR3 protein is CATARDRSYEQYF.

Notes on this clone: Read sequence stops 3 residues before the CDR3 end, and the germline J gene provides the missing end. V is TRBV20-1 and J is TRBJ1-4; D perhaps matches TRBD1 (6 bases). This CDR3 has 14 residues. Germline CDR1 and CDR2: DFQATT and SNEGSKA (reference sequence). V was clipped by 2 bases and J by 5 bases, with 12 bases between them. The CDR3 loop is CSARIQGLNEKLFF. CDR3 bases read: TGCAGTGCTAGAATACAGGGTTTGAATGAAAAA.

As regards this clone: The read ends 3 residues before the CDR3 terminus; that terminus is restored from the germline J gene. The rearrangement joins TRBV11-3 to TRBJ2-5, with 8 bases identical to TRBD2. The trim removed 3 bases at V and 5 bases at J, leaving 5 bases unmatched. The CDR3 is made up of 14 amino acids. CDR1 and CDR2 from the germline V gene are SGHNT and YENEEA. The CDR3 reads CASSLGLEYETQYF. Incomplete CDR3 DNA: TGTGCCAGCAGCTTGGGACTAGAGTACGAGACC.

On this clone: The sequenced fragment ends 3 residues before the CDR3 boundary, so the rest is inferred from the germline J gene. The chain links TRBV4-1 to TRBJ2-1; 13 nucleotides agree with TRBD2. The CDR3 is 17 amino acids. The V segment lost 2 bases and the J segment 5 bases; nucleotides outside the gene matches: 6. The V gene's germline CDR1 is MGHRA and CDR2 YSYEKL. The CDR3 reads CASSQPPGTSGDNEQFF. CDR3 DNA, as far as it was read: TGCGCCAGCAGCCAACCCCCCGGGACTAGCGGGGACAATGAG.

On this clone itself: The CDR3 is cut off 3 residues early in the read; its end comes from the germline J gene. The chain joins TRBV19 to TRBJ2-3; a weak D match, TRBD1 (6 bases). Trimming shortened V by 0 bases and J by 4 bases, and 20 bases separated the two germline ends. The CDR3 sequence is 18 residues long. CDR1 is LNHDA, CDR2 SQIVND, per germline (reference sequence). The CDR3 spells CASSIEGRGTARADTQYF. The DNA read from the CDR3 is TGTGCCAGTAGTATAGAGGGCAGGGGAACGGCCCGGGCAGATACG.

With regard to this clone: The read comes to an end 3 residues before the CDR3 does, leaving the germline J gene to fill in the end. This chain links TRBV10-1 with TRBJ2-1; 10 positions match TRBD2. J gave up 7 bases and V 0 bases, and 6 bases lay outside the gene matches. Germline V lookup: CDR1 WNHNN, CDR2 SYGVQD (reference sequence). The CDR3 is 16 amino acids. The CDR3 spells CASSESGAGGRNEQFF. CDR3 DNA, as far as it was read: TGCGCCAGCAGTGAGTCGGGAGCGGGGGGGAGGAATGAG.

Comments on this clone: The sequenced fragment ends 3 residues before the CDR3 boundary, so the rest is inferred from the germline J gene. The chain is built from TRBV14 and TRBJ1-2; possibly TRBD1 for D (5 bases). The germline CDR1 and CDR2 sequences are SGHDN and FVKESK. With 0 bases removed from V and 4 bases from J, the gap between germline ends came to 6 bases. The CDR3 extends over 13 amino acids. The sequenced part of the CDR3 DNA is TGTGCCAGCAGCCAAGATACAGGCTATGGC. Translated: CASSQDTGYG. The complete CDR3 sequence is CASSQDTGYGYTF.

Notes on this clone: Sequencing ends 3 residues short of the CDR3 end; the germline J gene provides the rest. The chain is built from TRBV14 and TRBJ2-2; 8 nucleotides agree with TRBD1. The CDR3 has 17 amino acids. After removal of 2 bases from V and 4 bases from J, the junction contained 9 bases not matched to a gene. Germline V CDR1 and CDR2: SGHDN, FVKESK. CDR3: CASSQSAARGRTGELFF. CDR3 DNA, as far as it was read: TGTGCCAGCAGCCAATCTGCGGCCAGGGGGCGCACCGGGGAG.

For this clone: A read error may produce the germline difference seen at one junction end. This CDR3 reads CTSSQAGTGELFF. CDR3 DNA, as far as it was read: TGCACCAGCAGCCAAGCGGGCACCGGGGAG. The chain is built from TRBV4-1 and TRBJ2-2; D may be TRBD2 (6 bases). The read terminates 3 residues before the CDR3 end, so the remaining end is supplied by the germline J gene. The CDR3 loop spans 13 amino acids. Germline values: CDR1 MGHRA, CDR2 YSYEKL.

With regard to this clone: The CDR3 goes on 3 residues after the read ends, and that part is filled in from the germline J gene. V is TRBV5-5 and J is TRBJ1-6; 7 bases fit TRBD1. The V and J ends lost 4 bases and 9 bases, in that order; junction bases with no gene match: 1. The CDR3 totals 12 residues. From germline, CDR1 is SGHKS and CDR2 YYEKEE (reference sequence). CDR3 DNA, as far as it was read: TGTGCCAGCAGCCCAGGGGGTTCACCC. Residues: CASSPGGSP. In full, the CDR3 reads CASSPGGSPLHF.

Here the CDR3 reads CASSLAAGRGYGYTF. CDR3 DNA (partial): TGCGCCAGCAGCTTGGCCGCAGGCAGGGGCTATGGC. The V call is TRBV5-1, the J call TRBJ1-2; TRBD1 might be the D (6 bases). Read coverage stops 3 residues before the CDR3 terminus; the germline J gene supplies the remainder. The CDR3 is 15 amino acids. CDR1 and CDR2 from the germline V gene are SGHRS and YFSETQ. V lost 0 bases and J lost 4, with 13 bases in between.

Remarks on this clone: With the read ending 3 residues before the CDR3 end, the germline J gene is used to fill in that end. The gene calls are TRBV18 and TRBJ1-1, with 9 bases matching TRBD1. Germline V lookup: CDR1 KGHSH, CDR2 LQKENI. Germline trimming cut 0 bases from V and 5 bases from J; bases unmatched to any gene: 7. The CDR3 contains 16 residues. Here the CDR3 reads CASSPPTGGAGTEAFF. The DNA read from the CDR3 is TGTGCCAGCTCACCACCAACAGGGGGCGCAGGGACTGAA.

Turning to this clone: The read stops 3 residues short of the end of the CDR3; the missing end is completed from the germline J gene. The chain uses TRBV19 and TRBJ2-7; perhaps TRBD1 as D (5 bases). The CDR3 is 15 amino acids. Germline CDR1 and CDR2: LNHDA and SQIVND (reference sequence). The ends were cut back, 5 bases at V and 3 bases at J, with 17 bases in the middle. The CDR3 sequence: CASSPFDSLIYEQYF. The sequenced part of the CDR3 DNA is TGTGCCAGTAGTCCCTTCGACAGTCTGATCTACGAG.